Shown below are 29 T cell receptor beta chains from a single sample sequenced in a study of CD8 T cells in Susac syndrome (dated by TCRdb to about 2019). Libraries were constructed by the immunoSEQ multiplex PCR assay. RNA was extracted using the RNeasy kit, and roughly 0.5 to 1 microgram was reverse transcribed with random hexamers. TCRdb trimmed the raw reads at Q25, called clones with MiXCR and kept productive beta chains. Rows are unified per CDR3 protein, each entry keeping the most common DNA and genes. For this sample the table gives about 150,000 distinct CDR3 sequences, of which around 95% were detected only once. In total, the top ten clones hold 0.14% to 0.15% of the sample. The specimen was CD8+ T cells from PBMCs. Receptors were obtained from a human donor with multiple sclerosis.

This clonotype is a singleton in its sample. The chain recombines TRBV29-1 with TRBJ2-1; D gene ambiguous. The germline V gene has CDR1 SQVTM and CDR2 ANQGSEA. This CDR3 is built from 13 residues. V lost 4 bases to trimming and J lost 0 bases, with 7 bases between them. In DNA, the CDR3 is TGCAGCGTTGCAGTGAGCTCCTACAATGAGCAGTTCTTC. It yields the protein CSVAVSSYNEQFF.

The chain is built from TRBV6-5 and TRBJ2-5, with D hard to call. The CDR3 spans 13 residues. Germline V gives CDR1 MNHEY, CDR2 SVGAGI. The V end lost 7 bases, the J end lost 5 bases, and 14 bases lay between the germline ends. The CDR3 sequence: CASTPLGAETQYF. The CDR3 region has the DNA TGTGCCAGCACCCCGTTAGGAGCGGAGACCCAGTACTTC.

This rearrangement joins TRBV15 to TRBJ1-2; a possible D gene is TRBD1 (5 bases). The CDR3 is 13 residues long. V lost 3 bases and J lost 3, with 8 bases in between. The germline V gene encodes CDR1 LNHNV and CDR2 YYDKDF (reference sequence). In DNA, the CDR3 is TGTGCCACCAGCAGCGGGGGGGACTATGGCTACACCTTC. Translating it yields CATSSGGDYGYTF.

The gene calls are TRBV12-3 or TRBV12-4 and TRBJ1-1; D gene uncertain. Trimming stripped 8 bases from V and 4 bases from J, with 11 bases between. The CDR3 length is 12 residues. The CDR3 DNA follows: TGTGCCAGCGGGAGGCCGTCCACTGAAGCTTTCTTT. Translation gives CASGRPSTEAFF.

The V and J genes are TRBV29-1 and TRBJ2-1, with D unclear. The CDR3 is made up of 12 amino acids. The germline V gene has CDR1 SQVTM and CDR2 ANQGSEA. The ends were cut back, 0 bases at V and 8 bases at J, with 8 bases in the middle. This chain's CDR3 is CSVEDSKDEQFF. CDR3 bases: TGCAGCGTTGAAGATTCCAAAGATGAGCAGTTCTTC.

The chain combines TRBV6-2 or TRBV6-3 with TRBJ2-3; D is unresolved. There are 14 residues in the CDR3. Between the trimmed V and J ends, which lost 2 bases and 2 bases, there was a span of 8 bases. Looked up from germline, CDR1 is MNHEY and CDR2 is SVGEGT. CDR3 residues: CASSYGRYTDTQYF. The CDR3 nucleotides read TGTGCCAGCAGTTACGGTCGCTACACAGATACGCAGTATTTT.

The V gene is TRBV6-5, the J gene TRBJ2-2; D gene ambiguous. CDR3 length equals 15 residues. Trimming took 5 bases from V and 1 from J, leaving 11 bases between them. CDR1 is MNHEY, CDR2 SVGAGI, per germline. CDR3 in amino acids: CASSPSVGNTGELFF. CDR3 nucleotide sequence: TGTGCCAGCAGTCCCTCAGTGGGGAACACCGGGGAGCTGTTTTTT.

V usage is TRBV7-9 and J usage is TRBJ2-3; the match to TRBD2 covers 9 bases. The CDR3 length is 15 residues. V gave up 4 bases and J gave up 4 bases; unmatched junction bases: 6. CDR1 and CDR2 (germline): SEHNR, FQNEAQ (reference sequence). CDR3 bases: TGTGCCAGCAGCTCTTTAGCGGGGGAGGCAGATACGCAGTATTTT. Amino acids: CASSSLAGEADTQYF.

The V call is TRBV7-9, the J call TRBJ1-1, with D unresolved. The CDR3 totals 13 residues. V was pared by 5 bases and J by 7 bases, with 14 bases between. CDR1 and CDR2 from the germline V gene are SEHNR and FQNEAQ (reference sequence). The CDR3 spells CASSPVEGHEAFF. The DNA of the CDR3 is TGTGCCAGCAGCCCCGTTGAGGGCCATGAAGCTTTCTTT.

The rearrangement links TRBV29-1 to TRBJ1-2; TRBD1 is a possible D gene (6 bases). The CDR3 has 15 residues. Germline V lookup: CDR1 SQVTM, CDR2 ANQGSEA. V lost 6 bases and J 1 base, leaving 18 bases between the germline ends. This CDR3 reads CSVRLSGVFNYGYTF. The CDR3 region has the DNA TGCAGCGTCCGCCTATCAGGGGTTTTTAACTATGGCTACACCTTC.

The chain carries TRBV4-1 and TRBJ1-2; maybe TRBD1 (5 bases). Trimming shortened V by 1 base and J by 6 bases, and 12 bases separated the two germline ends. Germline V gene sequence: CDR1 MGHRA, CDR2 YSYEKL. The CDR3 totals 14 residues. The CDR3: CASSQAQGDNGYTF. Here the CDR3 DNA reads TGCGCCAGCAGCCAAGCCCAGGGCGATAATGGCTACACCTTC.

The chain has TRBV6-4 and TRBJ2-1, with D hard to call. V was clipped by 0 bases and J by 4 bases, with 4 bases between them. Germline V gene lookup returns CDR1 MRHNA and CDR2 SNTAGT. There are 13 residues in the CDR3. Written as DNA, the CDR3 is TGTGCCAGCAGTGACTCGAATTACAATGAGCAGTTCTTC. Protein: CASSDSNYNEQFF.

The chain combines TRBV29-1 with TRBJ2-2; 12 bases are shared with TRBD2. Germline V gene lookup returns CDR1 SQVTM and CDR2 ANQGSEA. Unmatched junction bases numbered 4, after V lost 5 bases and J lost 3 bases. CDR3 length: 15 amino acids. In nucleotides, the CDR3 is TGCAGCGTTTTACTAGCGGGGGGTGACACCGGGGAGCTGTTTTTT. Its protein product is CSVLLAGGDTGELFF.

This chain uses TRBV20-1 with TRBJ2-3; D perhaps matches TRBD2 (6 bases). CDR1 and CDR2 (germline): DFQATT, SNEGSKA (reference sequence). The CDR3 sequence is 14 residues long. V was trimmed by 3 bases and J by 2 bases, leaving 12 bases between them. CDR3 sequence reads: CSASPGRDTDTQYF. CDR3 in DNA: TGCAGTGCTAGTCCAGGGCGGGACACAGATACGCAGTATTTT.

This chain links TRBV9 with TRBJ2-5, with no clear D. The V gene's germline CDR1 is SGDLS and CDR2 YYNGEE. The V gene lost 3 bases and the J gene lost 5 bases, with 17 bases spanning the gap. The CDR3 extends over 15 amino acids. This CDR3 is CASSAFSLVGETQYF. The CDR3 coding sequence is TGTGCCAGCAGCGCGTTCTCCTTGGTCGGGGAGACCCAGTACTTC. Variable domain in full (rest from reference TRBV9 and TRBJ2-5): DSGVTQTPKHLITATGQRVTLRCSPRSGDLSVYWYQQSLDQGLQFLIQYYNGEERAKGNILERFSAQQFPDLHSELNLSSLELGDSALYFCASSAFSLVGETQYFGPGTRLLVL.

J is TRBJ2-7 and V is TRBV20-1; 7 nucleotides line up with TRBD2. The V gene end was trimmed by 7 bases and the J gene end by 3 bases; junction bases not matched to a gene: 6. Germline V gives CDR1 DFQATT, CDR2 SNEGSKA (reference sequence). The CDR3 is made up of 12 amino acids. This chain's CDR3 is CSVPGGIYEQYF. CDR3 coding DNA: TGCAGTGTCCCCGGGGGGATCTACGAGCAGTACTTC.

The rearrangement links TRBV27 to TRBJ1-1, with D perhaps matching TRBD1 (5 bases). The CDR3 sequence is 13 residues long. V lost 6 bases and J lost 8, with 16 bases in between. In germline, CDR1 is MNHEY, CDR2 SMNVEV (reference sequence). The DNA for the CDR3 is TGTGCCAGCAGCCGCCGGGGACCTTGGGAAGCTTTCTTT. Amino acids: CASSRRGPWEAFF.

The rearrangement uses TRBV20-1 and TRBJ2-7; D unresolved. Germline CDR1 reads DFQATT; CDR2 reads SNEGSKA (reference sequence). This CDR3 is 12 amino acids long. The germline V and J ends were trimmed by 5 bases and 4 bases, with 12 bases remaining between them. CDR3 sequence reads: CSAQGSRYEQYF. DNA for the CDR3: TGCAGTGCTCAAGGTAGCAGATACGAGCAGTACTTC.

J is TRBJ1-2 and V is TRBV7-9; possibly TRBD1 for D (5 bases). The V gene lost 5 bases and the J gene lost 6 bases, with 13 bases spanning the gap. Per germline, CDR1 SEHNR and CDR2 FQNEAQ (reference sequence). The length of the CDR3 is 13 residues. Here the CDR3 DNA reads TGTGCCAGCAGCGTCAAGGGGTTGGATGGCTACACCTTC. It is translated as CASSVKGLDGYTF.

The V call is TRBV5-6, the J call TRBJ1-2, with D tentatively TRBD1 (5 bases). V lost 6 bases and J lost 5, with 17 bases in between. The CDR3 spans 14 residues. The V gene's germline CDR1 is SGHDT and CDR2 YYEEEE. Here the CDR3 reads CASTPTQGFYGYTF. In nucleotides, the CDR3 is TGTGCCAGCACCCCCACCCAGGGTTTTTATGGCTACACCTTC.

The chain has TRBV6-5 and TRBJ2-7; no reliable D call. Germline CDR1 MNHEY, CDR2 SVGAGI. The CDR3 is 11 amino acids. The V and J ends lost 2 bases and 6 bases respectively, with 5 bases between them. In nucleotides, the CDR3 is TGTGCCAGCAGTTACGGCGGCGAGCAGTACGTC. Translated, it gives CASSYGGEQYV.

The chain couples TRBV20-1 to TRBJ2-7; D tentatively fits TRBD1 or TRBD2 (5 bases each). The CDR3 loop spans 13 amino acids. Trimming pared 0 bases from V and 5 bases from J, leaving 11 bases between. Germline CDR1 DFQATT, CDR2 SNEGSKA (reference sequence). DNA of the CDR3: TGCAGTGCTAGAGAGGGACGGTCTGACGAGCAGTACGTC. The encoded protein is CSAREGRSDEQYV.

V and J are TRBV28 and TRBJ2-2, with 7 nucleotides matching TRBD1. This CDR3 spans 16 amino acids. V was clipped by 4 bases and J by 0 bases; unmatched bases: 5. CDR1 and CDR2 (germline): MDHEN, SYDVKM. The CDR3 loop is CASSSKDRPNTGELFF. DNA for the CDR3: TGTGCCAGCAGTTCGAAGGACAGGCCGAACACCGGGGAGCTGTTTTTT.

The V gene is TRBV27, the J gene TRBJ2-2; TRBD2 agrees at 9 bases. CDR1 and CDR2 (germline): MNHEY, SMNVEV (reference sequence). With 6 bases clipped from V and 7 bases from J, the junction kept 6 bases outside the gene matches. This CDR3 contains 14 residues. CDR3 protein: CASRAGGQNGELFF. The CDR3 DNA follows: TGTGCCAGCAGGGCGGGGGGGCAAAACGGGGAGCTGTTTTTT.

The gene calls are TRBV15 and TRBJ2-1; TRBD2 agrees at 10 bases. Losses at the gene ends were 0 bases for V and 3 bases for J; bases not matched to a gene: 5. Germline CDR1 LNHNV, CDR2 YYDKDF (reference sequence). This CDR3 comprises 17 residues. CDR3 DNA: TGTGCCACCAGCAGAGATCGGGCTAGCGGGGGCTACAATGAGCAGTTCTTC. Translated, it gives CATSRDRASGGYNEQFF.

This clonotype is a singleton in its sample. This rearrangement joins TRBV29-1 to TRBJ1-1; D is possibly TRBD1 (5 bases). This CDR3 region has 13 residues. Trimming took 4 bases from V and 1 from J, leaving 10 bases between them. Germline-derived CDR1 and CDR2 are SQVTM and ANQGSEA. CDR3 sequence: CSVAGPENTEAFF. CDR3 DNA sequence: TGCAGCGTTGCGGGGCCGGAGAACACTGAAGCTTTCTTT.

The chain combines TRBV5-6 with TRBJ2-1; perhaps TRBD2 as D (6 bases). CDR3 length: 15 amino acids. Germline CDR1 and CDR2: SGHDT and YYEEEE. Trimming left V 5 bases short and J 0 bases short, with 12 bases between. The CDR3 sequence: CASRAGTGSYNEQFF. CDR3 in DNA: TGTGCCAGCAGGGCCGGGACTGGCTCCTACAATGAGCAGTTCTTC.

This clonotype was seen once. The chain combines TRBV25-1 with TRBJ2-3; weak D call: TRBD2 (5 bases). V dropped 7 bases and J dropped 6 bases, with 14 bases sitting between them. CDR3 length: 13 residues. Germline V CDR1 and CDR2: MGHDK, SYGVNS. The CDR3 DNA sequence: TGTGCCAGCAACGAAACACCGGGGGATACGCAGTATTTT. Protein product: CASNETPGDTQYF.

This chain uses TRBV3-1 with TRBJ2-1; the match to TRBD2 covers 10 bases. Germline V gene sequence: CDR1 LGHDT, CDR2 YNNKEL (reference sequence). The CDR3 covers 17 residues. With 7 bases clipped from V and 6 bases from J, the junction kept 15 bases outside the gene matches. The CDR3 here is CASTHTILAGRGNEQFF. CDR3 nucleotide sequence: TGTGCCAGCACCCACACCATACTAGCGGGACGGGGCAATGAGCAGTTCTTC.